Ten or more counts support the clone carrying this TCR beta chain. The CDR3 covers 14 residues. The germline V and J ends were trimmed by 5 bases and 4 bases, with 14 bases remaining between them. The TCR library was built from RNA with a 3' RACE protocol and unique molecular identifiers. TCRdb re-analysed the 3' RACE reads in MiXCR, keeping a single row per CDR3 protein. The profile shows about 40,000 distinct CDR3 sequences, over 6.5% of them singletons. Sample treatment: PENTA 11 planned treatment interruption arm or continuous ART arm. Samples needed at least 5 million viable cryopreserved PBMCs. The source of the sample is a study of HIV-infected children after antiretroviral therapy interruption. Study-wide context: Four children interrupted treatment; four stayed on continuous treatment.

The sequenced sample was CD45RA+ CD4+ T cells from PBMCs, pooled from several time points, obtained from a donor given antiretroviral therapy, either interrupted or continuous. Indicated subset: naive CD4+ CD45RA+ CD45RO- T cells. J is TRBJ1-1 and V is TRBV12-3 or TRBV12-4; no firm D call. This TCR was recovered from a pool of human donors with HIV. DNA for the CDR3: TGTGCCAGCAGTCCAAATCGGCGTAGCACTGAAGCTTTCTTT. Its protein product is CASSPNRRSTEAFF.